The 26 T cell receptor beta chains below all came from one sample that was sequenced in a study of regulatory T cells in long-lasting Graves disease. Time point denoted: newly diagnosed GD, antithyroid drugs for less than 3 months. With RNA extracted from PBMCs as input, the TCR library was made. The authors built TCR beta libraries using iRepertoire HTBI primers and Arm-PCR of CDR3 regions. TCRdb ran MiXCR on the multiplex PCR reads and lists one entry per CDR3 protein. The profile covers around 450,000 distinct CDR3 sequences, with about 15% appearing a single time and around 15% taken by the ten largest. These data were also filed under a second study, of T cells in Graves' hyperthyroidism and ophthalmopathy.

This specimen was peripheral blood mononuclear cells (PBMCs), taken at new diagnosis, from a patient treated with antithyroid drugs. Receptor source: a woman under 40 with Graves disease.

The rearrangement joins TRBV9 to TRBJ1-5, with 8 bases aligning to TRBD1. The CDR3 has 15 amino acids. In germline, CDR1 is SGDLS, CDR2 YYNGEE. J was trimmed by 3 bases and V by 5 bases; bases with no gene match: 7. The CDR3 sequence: CASSPGTGDNQPQHF. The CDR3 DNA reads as TGTGCCAGCAGTCCCGGGACAGGTGACAATCAGCCCCAGCATTTT.

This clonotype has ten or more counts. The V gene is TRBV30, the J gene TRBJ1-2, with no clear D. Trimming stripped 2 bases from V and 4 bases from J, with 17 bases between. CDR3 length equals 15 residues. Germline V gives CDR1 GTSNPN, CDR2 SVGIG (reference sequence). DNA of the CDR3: TGTGCCTGGAGTCCTCAGGTGGTCCCAGGCTATGGCTACACCTTC. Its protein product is CAWSPQVVPGYGYTF.

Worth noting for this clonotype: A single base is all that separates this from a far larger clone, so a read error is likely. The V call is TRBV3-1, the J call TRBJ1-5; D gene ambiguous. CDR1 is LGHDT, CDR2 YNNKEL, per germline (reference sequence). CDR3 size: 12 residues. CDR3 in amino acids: CASSYSNQPRHF. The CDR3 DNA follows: TGTGCCAGCAGTTATAGCAATCAGCCCCGGCATTTT. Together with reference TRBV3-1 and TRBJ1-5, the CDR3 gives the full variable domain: DTAVSQTPKYLVTQMGNDKSIKCEQNLGHDTMYWYKQDSKKFLKIMFSYNNKELIINETVPNRFSPKSPDKAHLNLHINSLELGDSAVYFCASSYSNQPRHFGDGTRLSIL.

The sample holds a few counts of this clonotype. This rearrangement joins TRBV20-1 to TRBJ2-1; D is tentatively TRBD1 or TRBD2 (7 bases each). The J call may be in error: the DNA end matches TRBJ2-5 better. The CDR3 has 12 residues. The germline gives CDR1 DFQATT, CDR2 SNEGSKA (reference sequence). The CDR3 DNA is TGCAGTGCGGACCAGGGGGGGGAGACCCAGTACTTC. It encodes CSADQGGETQYF.

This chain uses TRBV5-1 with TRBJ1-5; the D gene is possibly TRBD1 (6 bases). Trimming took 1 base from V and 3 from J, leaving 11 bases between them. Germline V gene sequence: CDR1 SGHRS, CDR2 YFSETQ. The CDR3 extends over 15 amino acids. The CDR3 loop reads CASSLTGTINQPQHF. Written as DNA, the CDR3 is TGCGCCAGCAGCTTGACAGGGACCATCAATCAGCCCCAGCATTTT.

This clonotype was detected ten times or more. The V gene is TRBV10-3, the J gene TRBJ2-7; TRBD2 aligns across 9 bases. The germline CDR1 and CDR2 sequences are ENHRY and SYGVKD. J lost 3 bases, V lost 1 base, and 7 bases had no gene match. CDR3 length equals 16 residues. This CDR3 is CAISEYGGLAVYEQYF. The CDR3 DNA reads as TGTGCCATCAGTGAGTATGGGGGACTAGCTGTCTACGAGCAGTACTTC.

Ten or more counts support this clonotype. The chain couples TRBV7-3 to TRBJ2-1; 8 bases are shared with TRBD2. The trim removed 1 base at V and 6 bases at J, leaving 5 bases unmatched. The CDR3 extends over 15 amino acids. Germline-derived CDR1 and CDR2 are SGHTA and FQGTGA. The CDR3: CASSLNGRAVNEQFF. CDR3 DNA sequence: TGTGCCAGCAGCTTAAACGGGAGGGCCGTCAATGAGCAGTTCTTC.

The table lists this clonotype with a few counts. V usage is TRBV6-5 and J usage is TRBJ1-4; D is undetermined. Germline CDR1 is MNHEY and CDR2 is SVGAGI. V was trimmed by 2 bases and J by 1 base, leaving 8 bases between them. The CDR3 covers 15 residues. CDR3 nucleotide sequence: TGTGCCAGCAGTTACAGTGGGGTAACTAATGAAAAACTGTTTTTT. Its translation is CASSYSGVTNEKLFF.

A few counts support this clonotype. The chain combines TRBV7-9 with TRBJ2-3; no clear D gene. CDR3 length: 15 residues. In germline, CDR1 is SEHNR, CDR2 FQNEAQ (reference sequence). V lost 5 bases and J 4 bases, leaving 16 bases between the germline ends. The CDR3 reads CASSHLWSSPDTQYF. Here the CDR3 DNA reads TGTGCCAGCAGCCATCTTTGGAGTTCTCCAGATACGCAGTATTTT.

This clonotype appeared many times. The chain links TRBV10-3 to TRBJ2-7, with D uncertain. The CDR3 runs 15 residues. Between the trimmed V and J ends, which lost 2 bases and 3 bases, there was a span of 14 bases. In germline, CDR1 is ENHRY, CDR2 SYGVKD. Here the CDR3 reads CAISEGSVSHYEQYF. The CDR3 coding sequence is TGTGCCATCAGTGAGGGGTCAGTCAGTCACTACGAGCAGTACTTC.

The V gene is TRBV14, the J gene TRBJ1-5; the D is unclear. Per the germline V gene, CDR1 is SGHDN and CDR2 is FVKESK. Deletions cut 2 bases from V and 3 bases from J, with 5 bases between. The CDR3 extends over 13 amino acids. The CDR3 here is CASSQINNQPQHF. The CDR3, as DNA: TGTGCCAGCAGCCAAATCAACAATCAGCCCCAGCATTTT.

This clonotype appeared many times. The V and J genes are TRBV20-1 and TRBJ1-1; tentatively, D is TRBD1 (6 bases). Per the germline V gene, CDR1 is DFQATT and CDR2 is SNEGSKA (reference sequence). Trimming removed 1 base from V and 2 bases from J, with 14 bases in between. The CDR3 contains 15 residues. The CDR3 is CSARVQGWYNTEAFF. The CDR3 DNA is TGCAGTGCTAGAGTACAGGGTTGGTACAACACTGAAGCTTTCTTT.

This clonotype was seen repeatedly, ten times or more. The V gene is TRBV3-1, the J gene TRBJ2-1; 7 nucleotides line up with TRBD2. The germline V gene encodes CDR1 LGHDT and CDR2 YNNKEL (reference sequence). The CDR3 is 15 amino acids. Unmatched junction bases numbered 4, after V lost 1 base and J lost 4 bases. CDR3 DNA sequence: TGTGCCAGCAGCCAAGGTCTAGCGGCTTACAATGAGCAGTTCTTC. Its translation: CASSQGLAAYNEQFF.

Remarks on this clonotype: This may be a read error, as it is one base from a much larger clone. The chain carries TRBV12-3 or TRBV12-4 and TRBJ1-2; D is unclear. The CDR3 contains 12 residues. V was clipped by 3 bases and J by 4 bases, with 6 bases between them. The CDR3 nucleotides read TGTGCCAGCAGTTTTAGTGTCTATGGCTACACCTTC. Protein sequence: CASSFSVYGYTF.

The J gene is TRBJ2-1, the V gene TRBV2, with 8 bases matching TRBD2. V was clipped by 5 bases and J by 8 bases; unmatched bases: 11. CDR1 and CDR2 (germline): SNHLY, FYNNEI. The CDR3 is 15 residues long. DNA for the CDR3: TGTGCCAGCAGTTTTGGGACTAGGACAGAGGATGAGCAGTTCTTC. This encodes CASSFGTRTEDEQFF.

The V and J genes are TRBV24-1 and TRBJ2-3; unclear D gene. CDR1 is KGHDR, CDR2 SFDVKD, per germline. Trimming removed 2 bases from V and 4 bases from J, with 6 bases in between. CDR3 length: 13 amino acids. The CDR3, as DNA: TGTGCCACCAGTGATTACGACGCAGATACGCAGTATTTT. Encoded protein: CATSDYDADTQYF.

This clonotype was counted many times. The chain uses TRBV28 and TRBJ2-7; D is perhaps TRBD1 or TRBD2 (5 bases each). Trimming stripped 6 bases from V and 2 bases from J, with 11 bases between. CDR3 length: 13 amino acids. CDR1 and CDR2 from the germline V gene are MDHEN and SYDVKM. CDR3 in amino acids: CASRGDPTYEQYF. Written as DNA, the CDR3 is TGTGCCAGCAGGGGGGACCCCACCTACGAGCAGTACTTC.

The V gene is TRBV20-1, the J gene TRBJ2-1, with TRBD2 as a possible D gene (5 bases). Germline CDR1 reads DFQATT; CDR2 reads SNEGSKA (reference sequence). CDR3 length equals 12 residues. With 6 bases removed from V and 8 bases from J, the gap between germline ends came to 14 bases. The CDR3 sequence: CSAPDLSDEQFF. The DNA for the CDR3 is TGCAGTGCCCCGGACTTGTCCGATGAGCAGTTCTTC.

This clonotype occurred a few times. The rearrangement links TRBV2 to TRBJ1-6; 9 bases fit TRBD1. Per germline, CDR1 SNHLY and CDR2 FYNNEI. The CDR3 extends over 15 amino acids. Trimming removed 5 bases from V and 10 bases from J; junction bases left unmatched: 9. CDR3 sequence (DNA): TGTGCCAGCAGTCCCCAGGACAGGGGTGGGTCACCCCTCCACTTT. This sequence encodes CASSPQDRGGSPLHF.

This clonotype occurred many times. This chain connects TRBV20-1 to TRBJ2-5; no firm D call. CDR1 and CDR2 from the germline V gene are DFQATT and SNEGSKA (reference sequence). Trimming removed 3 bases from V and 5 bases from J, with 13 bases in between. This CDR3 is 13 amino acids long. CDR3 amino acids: CSASNMPVETQYF. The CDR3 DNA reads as TGCAGTGCTAGTAATATGCCGGTGGAGACCCAGTACTTC.

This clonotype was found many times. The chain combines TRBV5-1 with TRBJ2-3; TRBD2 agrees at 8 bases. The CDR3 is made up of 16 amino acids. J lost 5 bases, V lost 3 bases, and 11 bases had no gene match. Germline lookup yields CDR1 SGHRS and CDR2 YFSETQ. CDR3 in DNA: TGCGCCAGCAGCTCCCAAACGGGAGGGCCTCGAGATACGCAGTATTTT. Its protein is CASSSQTGGPRDTQYF.

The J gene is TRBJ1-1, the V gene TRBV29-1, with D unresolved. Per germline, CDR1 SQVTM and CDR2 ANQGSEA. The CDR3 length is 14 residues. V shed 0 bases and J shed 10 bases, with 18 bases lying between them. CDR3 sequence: CSVEDPSWQRGAFF. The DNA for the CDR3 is TGCAGCGTTGAAGATCCATCGTGGCAGCGGGGAGCTTTCTTT. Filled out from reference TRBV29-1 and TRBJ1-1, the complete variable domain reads SAVISQKPSRDICQRGTSLTIQCQVDSQVTMMFWYRQQPGQSLTLIATANQGSEATYESGFVIDKFPISRPNLTFSTLTVSNMSPEDSSIYLCSVEDPSWQRGAFFGQGTRLTVV.

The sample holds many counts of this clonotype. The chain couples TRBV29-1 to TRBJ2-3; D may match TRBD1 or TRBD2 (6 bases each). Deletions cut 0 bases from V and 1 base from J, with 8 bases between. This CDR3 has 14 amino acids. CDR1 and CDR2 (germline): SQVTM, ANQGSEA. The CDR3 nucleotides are TGCAGCGTTGAAGAGGGGGGCGGCACAGATACGCAGTATTTT. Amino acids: CSVEEGGGTDTQYF.

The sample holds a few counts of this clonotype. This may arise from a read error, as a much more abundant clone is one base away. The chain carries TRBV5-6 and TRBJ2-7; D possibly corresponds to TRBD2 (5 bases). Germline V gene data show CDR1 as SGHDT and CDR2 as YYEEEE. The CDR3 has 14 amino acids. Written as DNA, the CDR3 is TGTGCCAGCAGCTCGCCTACCCCGAGGGAGACCCAGCACTTC. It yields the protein CASSSPTPRETQHF.

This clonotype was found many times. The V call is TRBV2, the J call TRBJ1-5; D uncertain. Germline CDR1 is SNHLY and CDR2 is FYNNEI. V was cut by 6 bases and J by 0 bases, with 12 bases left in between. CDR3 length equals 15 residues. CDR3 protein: CASRRESYSNQPQHF. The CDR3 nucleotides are TGTGCCAGCAGGAGGGAGTCCTATAGCAATCAGCCCCAGCATTTT.

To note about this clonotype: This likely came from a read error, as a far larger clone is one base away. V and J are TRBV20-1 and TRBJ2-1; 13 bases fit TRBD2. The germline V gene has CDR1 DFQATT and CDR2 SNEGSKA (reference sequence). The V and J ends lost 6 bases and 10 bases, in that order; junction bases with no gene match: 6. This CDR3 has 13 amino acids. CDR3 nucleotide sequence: TGCAGTGCGTCGGGACTAGCGGGAAGAGAGCAGTTCTTC. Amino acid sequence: CSASGLAGREQFF.